This T cell receptor (beta chain) was observed in a study of T-cell memory formation after mild COVID-19. Across the whole study: TCR clusters were largely donor specific.

V dropped 2 bases and J dropped 1 base, with 11 bases sitting between them. The germline V gene encodes CDR1 SGHRS and CDR2 YFSETQ. The CDR3 sequence is 15 residues long. About this clonotype: Antigen unknown.

TCRalpha and TCRbeta libraries used 5'RACE with constant-segment primers and UMIs. TCRdb passed the 5' RACE reads through MiXCR, listing each CDR3 protein once. The sample has nearly 200,000 distinct CDR3 sequences; roughly 18% are singletons. Study observations and caveats: Clones that contracted from day 15 to 85 were balanced CD4/CD8, while later expanders leaned CD4+.

The sample comprised PBMCs or a T cell subset sorted from them (not recorded which). The chain is built from TRBV5-1 and TRBJ2-3; a weak D match, TRBD2 (5 bases). The TCR sequence derives from an adult woman who had mild COVID-19 (a few samples of this study predate the infection). Cell type and time point are not known. CDR3 DNA: TGCGCCAGCAGCTTTCTCGCGGGTCGCACAGATACGCAGTATTTT. It yields the protein CASSFLAGRTDTQYF.